This T cell receptor (beta chain) derives from a study of T-cell reconstitution after alpha-beta-depleted transplantation in children. The library targeted TCRbeta and was prepared with unique molecular identifiers. TCRdb analysed the PCR reads with MiXCR anew, one entry per CDR3 protein. The repertoire includes roughly 100,000 distinct CDR3 sequences, 4.5% to 7.5% of them detected once, and 5.5% to 6.5% sits in the top ten. This clonotype was seen at least ten times. CDR3 size: 19 residues. Germline V gene lookup returns CDR1 LGHDT and CDR2 YNNKEL (reference sequence). V lost 3 bases to trimming and J lost 3 bases; unmatched junction nucleotides: 14.

The sequencing used PBMCs, mostly from graft donor cells, collected 60 days after TCRalphabeta/CD19-depleted stem cell transplant. The sequence came from a female patient aged 2-15 years who had a stem cell transplant for Fanconi anemia, so the T cells may come from the graft donor. This chain joins TRBV3-1 and TRBJ2-1; 10 bases fit TRBD2. CDR3 loop: CASSQVLAGGTGRYNEQFF. The CDR3, as DNA: TGTGCCAGCAGCCAGGTCTTAGCGGGAGGTACGGGACGCTACAATGAGCAGTTCTTC.